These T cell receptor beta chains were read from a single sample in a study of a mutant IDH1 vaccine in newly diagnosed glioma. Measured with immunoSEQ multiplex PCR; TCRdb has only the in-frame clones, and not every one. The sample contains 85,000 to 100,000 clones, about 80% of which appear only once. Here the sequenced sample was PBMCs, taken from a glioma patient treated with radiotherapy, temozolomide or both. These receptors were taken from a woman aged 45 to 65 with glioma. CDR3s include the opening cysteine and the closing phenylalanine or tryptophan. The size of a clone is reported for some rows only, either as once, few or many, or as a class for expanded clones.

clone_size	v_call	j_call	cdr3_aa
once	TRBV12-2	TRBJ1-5	CASRLAHGTGKCNQPQHF
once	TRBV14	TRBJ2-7	CASSQNRGRYKYF
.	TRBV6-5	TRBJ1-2	CASSYDGSSNYGYTF
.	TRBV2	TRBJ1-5	CASSEMSGDQPQHF
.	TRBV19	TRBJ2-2	CASSISGELFF
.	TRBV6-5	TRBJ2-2	CASSSNTGELFF
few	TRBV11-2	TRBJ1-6	CASSLMQGNSPLHF
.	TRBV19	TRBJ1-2	CASSIATGGGYTF
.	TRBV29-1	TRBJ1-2	CSVRGLDGYTF
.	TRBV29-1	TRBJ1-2	CSSRTGDNYGYTF
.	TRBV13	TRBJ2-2	CASSLGLAGTGRVGELFF
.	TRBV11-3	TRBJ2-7	CASSLGRAYEQYF
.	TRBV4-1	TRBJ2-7	CASSQDESPSYEQYF
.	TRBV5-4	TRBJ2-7	CASSPRSGQVQYF
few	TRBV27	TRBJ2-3	CASSLITGISTADTQYF
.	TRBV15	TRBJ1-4	CATSGASEKLFF
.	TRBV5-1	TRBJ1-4	CASSLVGDLTTNEKLFF
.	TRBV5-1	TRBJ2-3	CASSRRERDRYPDTQYF
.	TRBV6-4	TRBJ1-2	CASSDTDRGSGYTF
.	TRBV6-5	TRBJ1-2	CASSYRTGGYGYTF
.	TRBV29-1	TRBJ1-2	CSAAGGPSYGYTF
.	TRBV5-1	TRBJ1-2	CASSLAAGGIYGYTF
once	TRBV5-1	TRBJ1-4	CASSLGQGNEKLFF
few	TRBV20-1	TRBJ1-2	CSARGPYGYTF
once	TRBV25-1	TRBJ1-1	CASSESSNSEAFF
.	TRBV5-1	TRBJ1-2	CASSWETGAGGYTF
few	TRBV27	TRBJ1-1	CASNVQGPNTEAFF
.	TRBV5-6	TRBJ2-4	CASSRSLAKNIQYF
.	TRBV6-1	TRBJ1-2	CASRPIQGGNYGYTF
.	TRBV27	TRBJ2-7	CASSHDRGHEQYF
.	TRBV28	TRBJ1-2	CASLSNYGYTF
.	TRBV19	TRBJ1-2	CASIPPRTHYGYTF
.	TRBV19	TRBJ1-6	CASREAISYNSPLHF
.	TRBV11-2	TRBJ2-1	CASGGYNEQFF
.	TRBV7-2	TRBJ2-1	CASSLAPGTKNEQFF